These 18 T cell receptor beta chains came from one sample sequenced in a study of blood T cells in healthy people across ages. Combining a sample-barcoded 5' primer with a J-beta primer mix, a second PCR ran for roughly 6 to 11 cycles. TCRdb re-analysed the 5' RACE reads in MiXCR, keeping a single row per CDR3 protein. The table includes hundreds of thousands of distinct CDR3 sequences, about 34% detected once. The specimen sequenced was blood. The receptors come from an elderly woman in good health.

This clonotype was recorded at least ten times. This chain connects TRBV11-1 to TRBJ2-1; 8 nucleotides match TRBD2. J lost 9 bases, V lost 2 bases, and 12 bases had no gene match. CDR3 size: 16 residues. CDR1 is SGHAT and CDR2 is FQDESV in the germline V gene (reference sequence). CDR3: CASSLNGAGAGPEQFF. The CDR3, as DNA: TGTGCCAGCAGCTTAAACGGAGCGGGGGCCGGGCCTGAGCAGTTCTTC.

There are many counts of this clonotype. The genes are TRBV20-1 and TRBJ2-4, with D possibly being TRBD1 or TRBD2 (5 bases each). The V and J ends lost 8 bases and 0 bases respectively, with 17 bases between them. Germline CDR1 reads DFQATT; CDR2 reads SNEGSKA (reference sequence). The CDR3 is made up of 15 amino acids. The CDR3, as DNA: TGCAGTTATCTTGATCGGGACCTAGCCAAAAACATTCAGTACTTC. It yields the protein CSYLDRDLAKNIQYF.

Details on this clonotype: A junction boundary mismatches the germline segment, possibly from a read error. This chain uses TRBV5-6 with TRBJ2-7, with D possibly TRBD2 on 5 matching bases. CDR1 is SGHDT and CDR2 is YYEEEE in the germline V gene. The CDR3 covers 14 residues. The CDR3 bases are TGCGCCAGCAGCTGTCCCGGGGTCTCCTACGAGCAGTACTTC. As protein: CASSCPGVSYEQYF.

This clonotype appeared a few times. The gene calls are TRBV7-2 and TRBJ1-1; 7 bases align to TRBD1. The V and J ends lost 3 bases and 1 base, in that order; junction bases with no gene match: 17. The CDR3 length is 19 residues. Germline loops: CDR1 SGHTA, CDR2 FQGNSA. CDR3 residues: CASSFLKVGNRGRNTEAFF. The CDR3 region has the DNA TGTGCCAGCAGCTTTCTCAAAGTAGGCAACAGGGGCAGGAACACTGAAGCTTTCTTT.

As concerns this clonotype: This clone may be a read error of a much larger clone one base away. This chain joins TRBV7-3 and TRBJ1-6, with a possible D match to TRBD1 (6 bases). The CDR3 sequence is 15 residues long. From germline, CDR1 is SGHTA and CDR2 FQGTGA. Written as DNA, the CDR3 is TGTGCCAGCAGCTTAGGCGGGACATATCAATCTCCCCCCCACTTT. It translates to CASSLGGTYQSPPHF.

The V and J genes are TRBV18 and TRBJ1-1; D remains unclear. There are 14 residues in the CDR3. Germline CDR1 reads KGHSH; CDR2 reads LQKENI. V was pared by 2 bases and J by 4 bases, with 11 bases between. The CDR3 reads CASSPGNTGTEAFF. DNA for the CDR3: TGTGCCAGCTCACCAGGGAATACGGGCACTGAAGCTTTCTTT.

This clonotype has more than one count but fewer than ten. The CDR3 DNA is TGTGCCAGCAGTGAATCGTACTACCCTGGAAACACCATATATTTT. It codes for CASSESYYPGNTIYF. The chain links TRBV6-1 to TRBJ1-3; D is unresolved. With 2 bases removed from V and 2 bases from J, the gap between germline ends came to 10 bases. Germline CDR1 and CDR2: MNHNS and SASEGT. The CDR3 sequence is 15 residues long.

Details on this clonotype: This may be a read error, as it is one base from a much larger clone. V usage is TRBV12-3 or TRBV12-4 and J usage is TRBJ1-6; D is unclear. This CDR3 spans 14 amino acids. CDR3 nucleotides: TGTGCCAGCAGTTTAGCAGGGCTTAATTCACTCCTCCACTTT. This sequence encodes CASSLAGLNSLLHF.

The sample holds many counts of this clonotype. This chain connects TRBV27 to TRBJ2-7; D tentatively reads TRBD1 or TRBD2 (6 bases each). V was pared by 4 bases and J by 5 bases, with 9 bases between. The CDR3 extends over 12 amino acids. Germline assignment: CDR1 MNHEY and CDR2 SMNVEV (reference sequence). As DNA, the CDR3 is TGTGCCAGCAGTTCCCGGGGGCACGAGCAGTACTTC. Translated, it gives CASSSRGHEQYF.

The V gene is TRBV18, the J gene TRBJ1-6, with 7 bases matching TRBD1. The CDR3 length is 13 residues. With V trimmed by 5 bases and J by 8 bases, 3 bases remained unmatched. CDR1 is KGHSH, CDR2 LQKENI, per germline. CDR3 DNA: TGTGCCAGCTCAACAGGGGTTGATTCACCCCTCCACTTT. Translated: CASSTGVDSPLHF.

The rearrangement joins TRBV10-2 to TRBJ2-7; 11 nucleotides match TRBD1. TRBJ2-4 explains the end of the DNA better; the J call may be wrong. Germline V gene sequence: CDR1 WSHSY, CDR2 SAAADI. CDR3 length: 14 residues. The CDR3 is CASSERDRGNIQYF. CDR3 coding DNA: TGCGCCAGCAGTGAACGGGACAGGGGGAACATTCAGTACTTC.

The DNA for the CDR3 is TGCGCCAGCAGCCAAGATGTTATCCGCCGGGGGAACACCGGGGAGCTGTTTTTT. Translating gives CASSQDVIRRGNTGELFF. The rearrangement joins TRBV4-3 to TRBJ2-2; tentatively, D is TRBD2 (5 bases). Trimming left V 0 bases short and J 1 base short, with 15 bases between. The V gene's germline CDR1 is LGHNA and CDR2 YSLEER. The CDR3 totals 18 residues.

This chain links TRBV6-6 with TRBJ1-2; weak D call: TRBD1 (6 bases). Germline values: CDR1 MNHNY, CDR2 SVGAGI (reference sequence). The CDR3 loop spans 13 amino acids. V lost 7 bases, J lost 5 bases, and 14 bases lay in between. The CDR3 DNA reads TGTGCCAGCACCGGGGGGGCGGTGTATGGCTACACCTTC. Its protein product is CASTGGAVYGYTF.

J is TRBJ2-5 and V is TRBV9, with 8 bases identical to TRBD1. Germline CDR1 reads SGDLS; CDR2 reads YYNGEE. J was trimmed by 11 bases and V by 3 bases; bases with no gene match: 15. This CDR3 is built from 15 residues. CDR3: CASSARQGTPNEQYF. CDR3 sequence (DNA): TGTGCCAGCAGCGCCAGACAGGGGACCCCCAATGAGCAGTACTTC.

The chain recombines TRBV12-3 or TRBV12-4 with TRBJ1-1; D may be TRBD1 (6 bases). Trimming shortened V by 7 bases and J by 1 base, and 16 bases separated the two germline ends. The CDR3 sequence is 15 residues long. In DNA, the CDR3 is TGTGCCAGCAACAACCAGGGGCTGTCGAACACTGAAGCTTTCTTT. This encodes CASNNQGLSNTEAFF.

The table lists this clonotype with many counts. V gene TRBV20-1 combines with J gene TRBJ2-3; perhaps D is TRBD1 or TRBD2 (5 bases each). The CDR3 length is 16 residues. The V gene's germline CDR1 is DFQATT and CDR2 SNEGSKA (reference sequence). Trimming took off 0 bases at V and 2 bases at J, with 15 bases between the two ends. CDR3 coding DNA: TGCAGTGCTAGAGATCCGAGGGCAGGGAACACAGATACGCAGTATTTT. Protein sequence: CSARDPRAGNTDTQYF.

This clonotype was recorded a few times. The chain recombines TRBV30 with TRBJ2-3, with 11 bases lining up with TRBD2. The germline V gene encodes CDR1 GTSNPN and CDR2 SVGIG (reference sequence). The CDR3 sequence is 16 residues long. The V gene end was trimmed by 0 bases and the J gene end by 0 bases; junction bases not matched to a gene: 2. The CDR3 is CAWSVGLAGSTDTQYF. The CDR3 DNA reads as TGTGCCTGGAGTGTCGGACTAGCGGGTAGCACAGATACGCAGTATTTT.

The rearrangement links TRBV7-2 to TRBJ1-2, with TRBD1 matching 7 bases. In germline, CDR1 is SGHTA, CDR2 FQGNSA. The V gene end was trimmed by 0 bases and the J gene end by 7 bases; junction bases not matched to a gene: 14. This CDR3 is 17 amino acids long. CDR3 amino acids: CASSLARLRSGGIGYTF. In DNA form, the CDR3 reads TGTGCCAGCAGCTTAGCGCGGTTGAGGTCAGGGGGTATTGGCTACACCTTC.